These 16 T cell receptor beta chains came from one sample sequenced in a study of blood T cells in healthy people across ages. With a J-beta primer mix and a sample-barcoded 5' primer, a second PCR ran roughly 7 to 11 cycles. Each CDR3 protein is one row after TCRdb ran MiXCR on the 5' RACE reads. The sample lists about 800,000 distinct CDR3 sequences; 25% were seen once. These data are also associated with another study on T cells of mothers and their children.

The source material was blood. The source is a boy younger than 18 in good health.

This clonotype was observed a handful of times. The CDR3 coding sequence is TGCGCCAGCAGCCAAGAAACAGGGAGAGACAATGAGCAGTTCTTC. This gives the protein CASSQETGRDNEQFF. The chain recombines TRBV4-1 with TRBJ2-1; D may be TRBD1 (6 bases). Germline V gene sequence: CDR1 MGHRA, CDR2 YSYEKL. V lost 0 bases, J lost 5 bases, and 11 bases lay in between. CDR3 length equals 15 residues.

The chain combines TRBV7-6 with TRBJ2-7; D perhaps matches TRBD2 (6 bases). The CDR3 sequence is 15 residues long. With 3 bases removed from V and 2 bases from J, the gap between germline ends came to 14 bases. Germline V gene data show CDR1 as SGHVS and CDR2 as FNYEAQ. The CDR3 DNA sequence: TGTGCCAGCAGCTTCCGAGGCGGCGGGGCCTACGAGCAGTACTTC. The encoded protein is CASSFRGGGAYEQYF.

This clonotype was seen only a few times. This rearrangement joins TRBV25-1 to TRBJ2-1; D unresolved. Per the germline V gene, CDR1 is MGHDK and CDR2 is SYGVNS. Deletions cut 1 base from V and 6 bases from J, with 4 bases between. This CDR3 is built from 12 residues. The CDR3 reads CASSESVNEQFF. As DNA, the CDR3 is TGTGCCAGCAGTGAATCCGTCAATGAGCAGTTCTTC.

This chain uses TRBV7-8 with TRBJ2-2, with D maybe TRBD1 (6 bases). The germline V gene has CDR1 SGHVS and CDR2 FQNEAQ. The CDR3 covers 17 residues. V lost 1 base, J lost 4 bases, and 16 bases lay in between. CDR3: CASSLVASGGVTGELFF. Here the CDR3 DNA reads TGTGCCAGCAGCTTAGTGGCTTCTGGGGGCGTCACCGGGGAGCTGTTTTTT.

This clonotype has just a few counts. The CDR3 loop is CATSRGYGAEETQYF. The CDR3 nucleotides read TGTGCCACCAGCAGGGGGTACGGGGCCGAGGAGACCCAGTACTTC. The chain recombines TRBV15 with TRBJ2-1; D may match TRBD1 or TRBD2 (5 bases each). Gene TRBJ2-5 matches the end of the DNA better, so the J call may be wrong. Germline assignment: CDR1 LNHNV and CDR2 YYDKDF (reference sequence). CDR3 length equals 15 residues.

There are a few counts of this clonotype. The chain carries TRBV7-9 and TRBJ1-3; D unresolved. Per the germline V gene, CDR1 is SEHNR and CDR2 is FQNEAQ (reference sequence). The CDR3 runs to 10 residues. V was pared by 7 bases and J by 8 bases, with 6 bases between. The CDR3 DNA reads TGTGCCAGCATAAGAGACACCATATATTTT. As protein: CASIRDTIYF.

The rearrangement uses TRBV4-1 and TRBJ2-5; 7 bases match TRBD2. Germline lookup yields CDR1 MGHRA and CDR2 YSYEKL. The CDR3 extends over 16 amino acids. With 1 base clipped from V and 2 bases from J, the junction kept 7 bases outside the gene matches. CDR3 sequence: CASSQVWGSGQETQYF. DNA for the CDR3: TGCGCCAGCAGCCAAGTGTGGGGTAGCGGGCAAGAGACCCAGTACTTC.

The chain carries TRBV7-2 and TRBJ1-5; the D gene is possibly TRBD1 (5 bases). V was pared by 1 base and J by 6 bases, with 19 bases between. The CDR3 is 17 amino acids. Germline CDR1 SGHTA, CDR2 FQGNSA. In nucleotides, the CDR3 is TGTGCCAGCAGCTTAGACCCCCAGAGGGGAAAGAGTCAGCCCCAGCATTTT. Translation: CASSLDPQRGKSQPQHF.

V and J are TRBV28 and TRBJ1-5; TRBD1 is a possible D gene (5 bases). The ends were cut back, 7 bases at V and 3 bases at J, with 19 bases in the middle. Germline CDR1 is MDHEN and CDR2 is SYDVKM. The CDR3 runs 16 residues. The CDR3 region is CASIRNRDVNNQPQHF. CDR3 in DNA: TGTGCCAGCATTAGAAACCGGGACGTAAACAATCAGCCCCAGCATTTT.

This clonotype was seen a handful of times. The genes are TRBV4-1 and TRBJ1-2; the D gene is possibly TRBD1 (6 bases). The ends were cut back, 1 base at V and 3 bases at J, with 12 bases in the middle. Germline-derived CDR1 and CDR2 are MGHRA and YSYEKL. The CDR3 consists of 15 residues. The CDR3 DNA sequence: TGCGCCAGCAGCCAAGTTGGGGGGCAGGACTATGGCTACACCTTC. This encodes CASSQVGGQDYGYTF.

The CDR3 loop is CSVEDGQGSPMSEAFF. CDR3 bases: TGCAGCGTTGAAGACGGTCAGGGGTCACCGATGAGTGAAGCTTTCTTT. V gene TRBV29-1 combines with J gene TRBJ1-1; D is possibly TRBD1 (6 bases). Looked up from germline, CDR1 is SQVTM and CDR2 is ANQGSEA. CDR3 size: 16 residues. V was shortened by 0 bases and J by 7 bases, with 21 bases between the two germline ends.

This clonotype was detected only a few times. The rearrangement joins TRBV29-1 to TRBJ2-5, with TRBD2 matching 7 bases. The better agreement between TRBJ2-7 and the DNA end casts doubt on the J call. The CDR3 sequence is 13 residues long. Germline CDR1 is SQVTM and CDR2 is ANQGSEA. The CDR3: CSVESGGPYEQYF. The CDR3 DNA reads TGCAGCGTTGAATCGGGGGGACCCTACGAGCAGTACTTC.

The chain recombines TRBV20-1 with TRBJ1-3, with unresolved D. V was clipped by 6 bases and J by 3 bases, with 12 bases between them. Germline loops: CDR1 DFQATT, CDR2 SNEGSKA (reference sequence). CDR3 size: 13 residues. This CDR3 is CSAKEGIGNTIYF. Here the CDR3 DNA reads TGCAGTGCCAAGGAAGGGATTGGAAACACCATATATTTT.

The V gene is TRBV20-1, the J gene TRBJ2-5; TRBD2 matches at 9 bases. Matching the DNA end better, TRBJ2-7 makes the J call doubtful. CDR3 length equals 15 residues. Per germline, CDR1 DFQATT and CDR2 SNEGSKA (reference sequence). The DNA of the CDR3 is TGCAGTGCGTGCCCCCTGACTAGCGGAACCTACGAGCAGTACTTC. Protein sequence: CSACPLTSGTYEQYF.

In this sample, this clonotype turned up a few times. V gene TRBV5-1 combines with J gene TRBJ1-4; D is unresolved. The CDR3 covers 15 residues. Germline-derived CDR1 and CDR2 are SGHRS and YFSETQ. Trimming left V 0 bases short and J 5 bases short, with 11 bases between. CDR3 protein: CASSLAIGKNEKLFF. DNA for the CDR3: TGCGCCAGCAGCTTGGCCATCGGAAAGAATGAAAAACTGTTTTTT.

This clonotype was seen a few times. In DNA form, the CDR3 reads TGCAGCGTTGAAGGGCAGGGGGGAAGGAAAGACTACACCTTC. This sequence encodes CSVEGQGGRKDYTF. V is TRBV29-1 and J is TRBJ1-2; 7 bases fit TRBD1. This CDR3 is built from 14 residues. In germline, CDR1 is SQVTM, CDR2 ANQGSEA. V was clipped by 1 base and J by 10 bases; unmatched bases: 12.